This is a list of T cell receptor beta chains from one sample in a study of T-cell reconstitution after alpha-beta-depleted transplantation in children. Each CDR3 protein is one row after TCRdb ran MiXCR on the PCR reads. The sample comprises about 540,000 distinct CDR3 sequences, around 16% of which are singletons, and less than 4% rests with the top ten. The material was PBMCs from the stem cell graft donor, obtained from the stem cell graft. These receptors originate from a human donor who donated a stem cell graft to a child with acute lymphoblastic leukemia. CDR3s include the opening cysteine and the closing phenylalanine or tryptophan. A D gene is named only where the DNA matches it firmly. Clone size is not always given. Where it is, it says once, few, many or a class for expanded clones.

D gene,V gene,clone size,J gene,CDR3 length,CDR3 protein,CDR3 DNA
-,TRBV20-1,-,TRBJ1-1,13,CSAGGGPYTEAFF,TGCAGTGCAGGTGGGGGTCCCTACACTGAAGCTTTCTTT
TRBD1,TRBV10-3,many,TRBJ2-5,15,CAISAGQGARETQYF,TGTGCCATCAGTGCCGGACAGGGCGCCAGGGAGACCCAGTACTTC
-,TRBV18,many,TRBJ1-1,16,CASSPRQGSQNTEAFF,TGTGCCAGCTCACCCCGGCAGGGCAGTCAGAACACTGAAGCTTTCTTT
-,TRBV7-9,few,TRBJ2-2,15,CASDGALINTGELFF,TGTGCCAGCGATGGGGCCCTCATAAACACCGGGGAGCTGTTTTTT
-,TRBV28,few,TRBJ2-7,13,CASSLRGLDEQYF,TGTGCCAGCAGTTTGAGGGGTTTAGACGAGCAGTACTTC
-,TRBV12-3/TRBV12-4,-,TRBJ2-7,13,CASSLGDAGEQYF,TGTGCCAGCAGTTTAGGGGACGCCGGCGAGCAGTACTTC
TRBD1,TRBV20-1,few,TRBJ2-7,13,CSADATGTYEQYF,TGCAGTGCTGATGCGACAGGGACCTACGAGCAGTACTTC
TRBD2,TRBV29-1,few,TRBJ2-7,11,CSAWGGIEQYF,TGCAGCGCCTGGGGGGGAATCGAGCAGTACTTC
-,TRBV5-1,-,TRBJ2-7,12,CASSLNSGEQYF,TGCGCCAGCAGCTTAAACTCGGGCGAGCAGTACTTC
-,TRBV10-2,few,TRBJ2-2,16,CASSDGGRAGAGELFF,TGCGCCAGCAGTGATGGTGGGCGAGCCGGGGCCGGGGAGCTGTTTTTT
TRBD1,TRBV11-2,-,TRBJ1-2,17,CASSLNQGGSRSYGYTF,TGTGCCAGCAGCTTAAACCAGGGGGGGAGTCGGTCCTATGGCTACACCTTC
TRBD2,TRBV25-1,-,TRBJ2-1,19,CASSGPGLAGGGSYNEQFF,TGTGCCAGCAGTGGGCCGGGACTAGCGGGAGGGGGCTCCTACAATGAGCAGTTCTTC
TRBD1,TRBV20-1,-,TRBJ2-2,14,CSASGQGNTGELFF,TGCAGTGCTAGCGGACAGGGGAACACCGGGGAGCTGTTTTTT
TRBD1,TRBV7-8,few,TRBJ1-2,19,CASSLRGVLRYRGTYGYTF,TGTGCCAGCAGCTTAAGAGGTGTTTTGAGGTACAGGGGTACCTATGGCTACACCTTC
TRBD1,TRBV9,few,TRBJ2-2,14,CASGDREPTGELFF,TGTGCCAGCGGGGACAGGGAGCCCACCGGGGAGCTGTTTTTT
TRBD1,TRBV13,-,TRBJ2-1,14,CASSEGQGYNEQFF,TGTGCCAGCAGCGAAGGACAGGGCTACAATGAGCAGTTCTTC
-,TRBV7-9,-,TRBJ1-6,14,CASSLGGPTSPLHF,TGTGCCAGCAGCTTAGGGGGACCCACTTCACCCCTCCACTTT
TRBD2,TRBV7-3,few,TRBJ2-5,15,CASSVSGTSGETQYF,TGTGCCAGCAGCGTCTCCGGGACTAGTGGGGAGACCCAGTACTTC
TRBD2,TRBV29-1,-,TRBJ2-6,16,CSVVSGALSGANVLTF,TGCAGCGTTGTAAGCGGGGCCCTCTCTGGGGCCAACGTCCTGACTTTC
-,TRBV12-3/TRBV12-4,few,TRBJ2-3,14,CASSLWTATDTQYF,TGTGCCAGCAGTTTATGGACGGCCACAGATACGCAGTATTTT
-,TRBV12-3/TRBV12-4,few,TRBJ2-1,15,CASSLRAGSLGEQFF,TGTGCCAGCAGTTTAAGGGCAGGGTCGCTGGGAGAGCAGTTCTTC
-,TRBV5-1,few,TRBJ2-1,19,CASSSTKSPGQGGYNEQFF,TGCGCCAGCAGCTCAACCAAATCCCCGGGACAAGGGGGTTACAATGAGCAGTTCTTC
-,TRBV6-5,once,TRBJ2-2,14,CASSYLTVAGELFF,TGTGCCAGCAGTTACTTGACAGTCGCCGGGGAGCTGTTTTTT
TRBD2,TRBV7-9,-,TRBJ2-1,15,CASSLVGGRAYEQFF,TGTGCCAGCAGCTTAGTAGGCGGGAGGGCCTATGAGCAGTTCTTC
-,TRBV7-2,-,TRBJ1-2,13,CASSLVVRDGYTF,TGTGCCAGCAGCTTAGTTGTGCGGGATGGCTACACCTTC
TRBD1,TRBV7-9,many,TRBJ2-7,12,CASRQGNYEQYF,TGTGCCAGTCGACAGGGGAACTACGAGCAGTACTTC
TRBD1,TRBV10-3,few,TRBJ2-3,14,CAIRPGQSTDTQYF,TGTGCCATCAGACCGGGACAGAGCACAGATACGCAGTATTTT
TRBD1,TRBV9,-,TRBJ1-1,15,CASSVRQGSNTEAFF,TGTGCCAGCAGCGTAAGACAGGGCTCGAACACTGAAGCTTTCTTT
TRBD2,TRBV20-1,-,TRBJ2-1,15,CSARDLGLAGYEQFF,TGCAGTGCTAGAGACCTGGGACTAGCGGGATATGAGCAGTTCTTC
-,TRBV9,few,TRBJ2-2,16,CASSRPGDKNTGELFF,TGTGCCAGCAGCAGACCGGGGGACAAGAACACCGGGGAGCTGTTTTTT
-,TRBV20-1,few,TRBJ2-3,17,CSASAPRRGPGTDTQYF,TGCAGTGCTAGTGCCCCCAGACGGGGGCCGGGCACAGATACGCAGTATTTT
-,TRBV20-1,few,TRBJ1-2,13,CSAKGRTNYGYTF,TGCAGTGCTAAAGGCAGGACTAACTATGGCTACACCTTC
-,TRBV11-2,-,TRBJ2-7,17,CASSLGVWRALPYEQYF,TGTGCCAGCAGCTTAGGGGTCTGGCGGGCGCTGCCCTACGAGCAGTACTTC
-,TRBV14,many,TRBJ2-1,19,CASSQREPPRGPSRNEQFF,TGTGCCAGCAGCCAACGTGAGCCCCCGCGGGGGCCCTCGCGGAATGAGCAGTTCTTC
TRBD2,TRBV11-2,few,TRBJ2-3,16,CASSSTSGGRTDTQYF,TGTGCCAGCAGCTCCACCTCGGGAGGACGAACAGATACGCAGTATTTT
TRBD1,TRBV15,few,TRBJ1-4,18,CATSRVKGGQGGAEKLFF,TGTGCCACCAGCAGAGTTAAAGGTGGACAGGGTGGTGCTGAAAAACTGTTTTTT